The 13 T cell receptor beta chains below were found in one sample sequenced in a study of identical twins. TCRdb ran MiXCR on the 5' RACE reads and lists one entry per CDR3 protein. The sample shows under 900,000 distinct CDR3 sequences, approximately 13% of them seen only once. Another study also made use of these data, one on yellow fever vaccine responses in identical twins.

What was sequenced was PBMCs. These receptors came from a woman aged 18-29 years in good health.

V is TRBV12-3 or TRBV12-4 and J is TRBJ1-1; D call uncertain. V lost 1 base, J lost 7 bases, and 10 bases lay in between. The CDR3 has 13 amino acids. The CDR3 sequence is CASSLGSRNEAFF. CDR3 coding DNA: TGTGCCAGCAGTTTAGGCTCCAGGAATGAAGCTTTCTTT.

This clonotype was detected a few times. V gene TRBV19 combines with J gene TRBJ2-3; TRBD2 matches 8 bases. Germline trimming cut 5 bases from V and 1 base from J; bases unmatched to any gene: 14. Germline V gene lookup returns CDR1 LNHDA and CDR2 SQIVND (reference sequence). The CDR3 runs 18 residues. CDR3 nucleotides: TGTGCCAGTAGTCCCTGGTCCGGGACTAGAGAACGCACAGATACGCAGTATTTT. It yields the protein CASSPWSGTRERTDTQYF.

This clonotype was seen repeatedly, ten times or more. The chain recombines TRBV5-1 with TRBJ2-6; D is possibly TRBD2 (5 bases). CDR3 length equals 17 residues. V shed 2 bases and J shed 1 base, with 13 bases lying between them. Germline lookup yields CDR1 SGHRS and CDR2 YFSETQ. In DNA form, the CDR3 reads TGCGCCAGCAGCTTAATGAATTCGGGGTCTGGGGCCAACGTCCTGACTTTC. Protein: CASSLMNSGSGANVLTF. Drawing the rest from reference TRBV5-1 and TRBJ2-6, the complete variable domain is KAGVTQTPRYLIKTRGQQVTLSCSPISGHRSVSWYQQTPGQGLQFLFEYFSETQRNKGNFPGRFSGRQFSNSRSEMNVSTLELGDSALYLCASSLMNSGSGANVLTFGAGSRLTVL.

This clonotype has more than one count but fewer than ten. The chain couples TRBV29-1 to TRBJ2-1, with D perhaps TRBD1 (6 bases). The V end lost 6 bases, the J end lost 12 bases, and 15 bases lay between the germline ends. The CDR3 contains 11 residues. CDR1 and CDR2 (germline): SQVTM, ANQGSEA. The DNA of the CDR3 is TGCAGCGTGAGTGACAGGTTCGGGCAGTTCTTC. It codes for CSVSDRFGQFF.

The rearrangement links TRBV20-1 to TRBJ2-2; 7 bases map to TRBD2. CDR1 is DFQATT and CDR2 is SNEGSKA in the germline V gene (reference sequence). With 3 bases clipped from V and 3 bases from J, the junction kept 4 bases outside the gene matches. This CDR3 contains 14 residues. The CDR3 DNA reads TGCAGTGCTAGGCCTAGCGGCCACACCGGGGAGCTGTTTTTT. Translated, it gives CSARPSGHTGELFF.

This clonotype has a count of ten or more. The limits of the CDR3 on the DNA are not certain, so only TCRdb's listed CDR3 is given. The J gene is TRBJ2-1, the V gene TRBV5-1; TRBD2 was called by the table and not checked on the DNA. The CDR3 sequence runs 13 residues, both termini included. Germline CDR1 and CDR2: SGHRS and YFSETQ. CDR3 residues: CASSFASGSGEFF.

This clonotype turned up a few times. Just one base apart from a much larger clone, this may be a read error. The genes are TRBV7-9 and TRBJ1-5, with 7 bases identical to TRBD1. CDR3 size: 15 residues. V shed 1 base, J shed 3 bases, and the junction held 3 bases outside the gene matches. The V gene's germline CDR1 is SEHNR and CDR2 FQNEAQ (reference sequence). The CDR3 DNA sequence: TGTGCCAGCAGCTTAGGAGGGACAGTCAATCAGCCCCAGCATTTT. Its protein is CASSLGGTVNQPQHF.

This clonotype showed up just a few times. The V and J genes are TRBV10-3 and TRBJ2-7; tentative D call: TRBD2 (5 bases). Trimming stripped 6 bases from V and 2 bases from J, with 11 bases between. CDR3 length equals 13 residues. Germline assignment: CDR1 ENHRY and CDR2 SYGVKD. Written as DNA, the CDR3 is TGTGCCATCAGCTTAGGACTCACCTACGAGCAGTACGTC. Translating it yields CAISLGLTYEQYV.

The rearrangement joins TRBV6-1 to TRBJ1-6, with D possibly being TRBD1 (5 bases). Germline CDR1 and CDR2: MNHNS and SASEGT. This CDR3 spans 15 amino acids. The germline V and J ends were trimmed by 0 bases and 6 bases, with 9 bases remaining between them. CDR3 nucleotide sequence: TGTGCCAGCAGTGAAGCGACTGGGGGTAATTCACCCCTCCACTTT. Protein product: CASSEATGGNSPLHF.

Many counts were recorded for this clonotype. This chain links TRBV5-1 with TRBJ1-5, with TRBD1 matching 8 bases. Per the germline V gene, CDR1 is SGHRS and CDR2 is YFSETQ. The V and J ends lost 4 bases and 3 bases, in that order; junction bases with no gene match: 6. This CDR3 spans 15 amino acids. CDR3: CASSAWTGPNQPQHF. DNA of the CDR3: TGCGCCAGCAGCGCCTGGACAGGGCCCAATCAGCCCCAGCATTTT.

This clonotype has just a few counts. The gene calls are TRBV5-6 and TRBJ2-3; 9 bases are a match to TRBD1. The junction had 14 bases not matched to a gene; V was cut back by 3 bases and J by 0 bases. This CDR3 region has 19 residues. The germline gives CDR1 SGHDT, CDR2 YYEEEE. Here the CDR3 reads CASSSDRGLTSSSTDTQYF. The CDR3 nucleotides read TGTGCCAGCAGCTCAGACAGGGGGTTAACTAGCTCTAGCACAGATACGCAGTATTTT. Together with reference TRBV5-6 and TRBJ2-3, the CDR3 gives the full variable domain: DAGVTQSPTHLIKTRGQQVTLRCSPKSGHDTVSWYQQALGQGPQFIFQYYEEEERQRGNFPDRFSGHQFPNYSSELNVNALLLGDSALYLCASSSDRGLTSSSTDTQYFGPGTRLTVL.

The CDR3 sequence is CASRGTGRLRGELFF. CDR3 nucleotides: TGTGCCAGCAGGGGGACCGGGAGGCTCCGCGGGGAGCTGTTTTTT. The chain couples TRBV28 to TRBJ2-2, with 7 bases fitting TRBD2. This CDR3 spans 15 amino acids. The V and J ends lost 6 bases and 7 bases, in that order; junction bases with no gene match: 11. CDR1 MDHEN and CDR2 SYDVKM come from the germline V gene.

This sequence joins TRBV3-1 and TRBJ1-1; D remains unclear. CDR1 LGHDT and CDR2 YNNKEL come from the germline V gene (reference sequence). V was shortened by 0 bases and J by 7 bases, with 12 bases between the two germline ends. The CDR3 is 14 residues long. The CDR3 protein is CASSQDRPTREAFF. The CDR3 bases are TGTGCCAGCAGCCAAGATCGGCCTACACGTGAAGCTTTCTTT.